What follows describes a single T cell receptor (beta chain). The RNA input was roughly 0.45 to 1 ug, and it was reverse transcribed with random hexamers. The authors amplified TCR beta CDR3 across 54 Vbeta and 13 Jbeta using immunoSEQ multiplex PCR. Each CDR3 protein is one row after TCRdb ran MiXCR on the immunoSEQ multiplex PCR reads. In the table there are 150,000 or so distinct CDR3 sequences, around 94% of which are singletons. This entry comes from a study of CD8 T cells in Susac syndrome. CD8+ and CD4+ blood T cells underwent TCR beta sequencing. The control participants were healthy donors, and these controls were matched with respect to both age and sex. Negative isolation yielded CD4+ and CD8+ T cells, and FACS enriched TEMRA cells. The junction had 4 bases not matched to a gene; V was cut back by 0 bases and J by 4 bases. This CDR3 comprises 17 residues. Per germline, CDR1 SGHRS and CDR2 YFSETQ.

The clonotype originates from a human donor in good health. The gene calls are TRBV5-1 and TRBJ2-3; 14 bases are shared with TRBD2. Sequenced sample: CD4+ T cells from PBMCs. The CDR3 sequence: CASSLGTSGGTADTQYF. CDR3 nucleotide sequence: TGCGCCAGCAGCTTGGGGACTAGCGGGGGGACCGCAGATACGCAGTATTTT.